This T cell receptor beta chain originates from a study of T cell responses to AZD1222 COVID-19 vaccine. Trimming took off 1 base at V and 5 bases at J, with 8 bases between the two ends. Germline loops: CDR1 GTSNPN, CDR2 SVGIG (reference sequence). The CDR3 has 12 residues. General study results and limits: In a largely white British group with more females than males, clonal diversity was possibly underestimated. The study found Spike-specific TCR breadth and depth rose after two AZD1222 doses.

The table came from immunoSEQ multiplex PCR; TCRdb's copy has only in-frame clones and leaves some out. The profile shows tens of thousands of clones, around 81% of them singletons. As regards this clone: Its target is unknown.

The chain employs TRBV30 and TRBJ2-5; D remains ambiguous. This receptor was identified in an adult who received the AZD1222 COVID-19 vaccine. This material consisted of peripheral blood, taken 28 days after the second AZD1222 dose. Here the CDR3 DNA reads TGTGCCTGGAGTGGCTCGCCTGAGACCCAGTACTTC. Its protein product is CAWSGSPETQYF.